A selection of T cell receptor beta chains follows, all from one sample in a study of cytomegalovirus exposure and HLA in healthy donors. Measured with immunoSEQ multiplex PCR; TCRdb has only the in-frame clones, and not every one. The sample contains under 150,000 clones, 81% of which appear only once. Sequenced material: PBMCs. The receptors derive from a woman aged 30 to 39 in good health and CMV-seronegative. Both conserved end residues are part of each CDR3. D genes are given only for firm matches. Clone size is shown for a subset of rows, as once, few, many or a class of expanded clone.

D	size	V	J	CDR3	DNA
.	.	TRBV9	TRBJ2-1	CASSVGVGNEQFF	TGTGCCAGCAGCGTAGGTGTCGGCAATGAGCAGTTCTTC
.	.	TRBV6-6	TRBJ2-1	CASSYGKSSSYNEQFF	TGTGCCAGCAGTTACGGTAAATCGAGCTCCTACAATGAGCAGTTCTTC
TRBD1	.	TRBV28	TRBJ1-2	CASTFRGANYGYTF	TGTGCCAGCACTTTCAGGGGGGCTAACTATGGCTACACCTTC
.	.	TRBV5-1	TRBJ2-1	CASRAGSVNNEQFF	TGCGCCAGCAGGGCCGGGAGCGTAAACAATGAGCAGTTCTTC
.	.	TRBV7-2	TRBJ2-4	CASSLRGGVAKNIQYF	TGTGCCAGCAGTCTTAGAGGGGGAGTAGCCAAAAACATTCAGTACTTC
TRBD1	.	TRBV6-5	TRBJ1-4	CASSSGGTNEKLFF	TGTGCCAGCAGCTCAGGGGGAACCAACGAAAAACTGTTTTTT
TRBD1	once	TRBV15	TRBJ2-4	CATSRDGGTGRDIQYF	TGTGCCACCAGCAGAGATGGAGGGACAGGGAGAGACATTCAGTACTTC
TRBD2	.	TRBV15	TRBJ2-6	CATSRERGASSGANVLTF	TGTGCCACCAGCAGAGAGCGGGGGGCGAGCTCTGGGGCCAACGTCCTGACTTTC
TRBD1	.	TRBV7-9	TRBJ2-7	CASSPVTGGTAQYF	TGTGCCAGCAGCCCCGTAACAGGGGGAACTGCGCAGTACTTC
.	.	TRBV5-6	TRBJ2-3	CASSPITSGADTQYF	TGTGCCAGCAGCCCGATTACTTCGGGGGCAGATACGCAGTATTTT
.	few	TRBV28	TRBJ2-7	CATDRDSHEQYF	TGTGCCACCGACAGGGACTCCCACGAGCAGTACTTC
.	.	TRBV28	TRBJ1-3	CASRRSGNTIYF	TGTGCCAGCAGGAGATCTGGAAACACCATATATTTT
.	.	TRBV7-2	TRBJ1-3	CASSLREGTIYF	TGTGCCAGCAGCCTCCGGGAAGGGACCATATATTTT
.	.	TRBV4-3	TRBJ2-3	CASSRGQSTDTQYF	TGCGCCAGCAGCCGTGGACAATCTACGGATACGCAGTATTTT
TRBD2	few	TRBV6-5	TRBJ2-7	CASSSLAGVPYEQYF	TGTGCCAGCAGCAGCCTAGCGGGAGTCCCCTACGAGCAGTACTTC
TRBD1	.	TRBV14	TRBJ2-7	CASSPFGTATYEQYF	TGTGCCAGCAGCCCCTTCGGGACAGCGACCTACGAGCAGTACTTC
.	.	TRBV5-6	TRBJ2-3	CASSFLGQGENF	TGTGCCAGCAGCTTCTTGGGACAAGGGGAGAATTTT
.	few	TRBV5-4	TRBJ1-1	CASSRQGAGNTEAFF	TGTGCCAGCAGCCGTCAGGGAGCGGGGAACACTGAAGCTTTCTTT
.	.	TRBV4-1	TRBJ2-2	CASSQERGGANTGELFF	TGCGCCAGCAGCCAAGAAAGGGGCGGGGCTAACACCGGGGAGCTGTTTTTT
.	.	TRBV19	TRBJ2-6	CASSRETGSGANVLTF	TGTGCCAGTAGTAGGGAAACAGGTTCTGGGGCCAACGTCCTGACTTTC
TRBD1	.	TRBV7-3	TRBJ2-7	CASSPSRDRVFEQYF	TGTGCCAGCAGCCCATCCCGGGACAGGGTATTCGAGCAGTACTTC
TRBD2	.	TRBV6-4	TRBJ2-1	CASSSSGRGNEQFF	TGTGCCAGCAGTTCTAGCGGGAGGGGGAATGAGCAGTTCTTC
.	.	TRBV18	TRBJ2-4	CASSPPKVGGGLEILAKNIQYF	TGTGCCAGCTCACCACCAAAGGTCGGCGGGGGCCTAGAGATTCTAGCCAAAAACATTCAGTACTTC
.	few	TRBV2	TRBJ1-1	CASSGEVATEAFF	TGTGCCAGCAGTGGGGAGGTGGCCACTGAAGCTTTCTTT
.	few	TRBV5-4	TRBJ2-7	CASSPRSGSSGEQYF	TGTGCCAGCAGCCCCCGGTCTGGGTCTTCGGGCGAGCAGTACTTC
.	few	TRBV28	TRBJ2-7	CASSLVAKSYEQYF	TGTGCCAGCAGTTTAGTGGCCAAATCCTACGAGCAGTACTTC
.	few	TRBV6-4	TRBJ1-2	CASRYKRARDGYTF	TGTGCCAGCAGGTACAAGAGGGCTAGGGATGGCTACACCTTC
.	.	TRBV10-2	TRBJ1-1	CASSESGGTEAFF	TGCGCCAGCAGTGAGTCGGGGGGCACTGAAGCTTTCTTT
TRBD2	.	TRBV19	TRBJ2-7	CASSIAFRLAAYEQYF	TGTGCCAGTAGTATAGCCTTTAGGCTAGCGGCCTACGAGCAGTACTTC
.	.	TRBV6-1	TRBJ1-5	CASINRKNPNQPQHF	TGTGCCAGCATCAACAGGAAGAATCCCAATCAGCCCCAGCATTTT
TRBD1	.	TRBV11-1	TRBJ2-1	CASSPAGQGGNEQFF	TGTGCCAGCAGCCCAGCAGGACAGGGGGGCAATGAGCAGTTCTTC
TRBD2	.	TRBV5-1	TRBJ2-3	CASRAGQNTDTQYF	TGCGCCAGCAGAGCGGGGCAGAACACAGATACGCAGTATTTT
TRBD2	.	TRBV28	TRBJ2-7	CASRTGTSYEQYF	TGTGCCAGCAGAACCGGGACTAGCTACGAGCAGTACTTC
.	.	TRBV2	TRBJ2-1	CASSLTGGEYNEQFF	TGTGCCAGCAGCTTAACAGGGGGGGAGTACAATGAGCAGTTCTTC
TRBD1	.	TRBV28	TRBJ1-4	CASSFAGGQGQKFNEKLFF	TGTGCCAGCAGTTTCGCCGGAGGACAGGGCCAAAAGTTTAATGAAAAACTGTTTTTT
.	.	TRBV7-9	TRBJ2-7	CASSRVWSNEQYF	TGTGCCAGCAGTCGGGTGTGGTCTAATGAGCAGTACTTC
TRBD2	.	TRBV28	TRBJ2-3	CASSFPGGEGDTQYF	TGTGCCAGCAGTTTCCCGGGAGGGGAAGGAGATACGCAGTATTTT
.	.	TRBV9	TRBJ1-4	CASSVSAGEEKLFF	TGTGCCAGCAGCGTCTCGGCAGGGGAGGAAAAACTGTTTTTT
TRBD2	.	TRBV28	TRBJ2-1	CASSGLAGFNEQFF	TGTGCCAGCAGTGGACTAGCGGGTTTCAATGAGCAGTTCTTC
TRBD2	.	TRBV18	TRBJ2-5	CASSPLTSGKETQYF	TGTGCCAGCTCACCGCTGACTAGCGGGAAAGAGACCCAGTACTTC
TRBD1	.	TRBV6-5	TRBJ1-1	CASSYIRGRSEAFF	TGTGCCAGCAGTTACATCAGGGGGCGGAGTGAAGCTTTCTTT
.	.	TRBV11-2	TRBJ2-1	CASTITLAQNNEQFF	TGTGCCAGCACCATCACGCTAGCCCAAAACAATGAGCAGTTCTTC
.	.	TRBV5-1	TRBJ2-5	CASSLSTGKETQYF	TGCGCCAGCAGCTTGTCAACAGGGAAAGAGACCCAGTACTTC
.	.	TRBV7-2	TRBJ1-2	CASSPGQRESYTF	TGTGCCAGCAGCCCCGGACAGCGAGAGAGCTACACCTTC
.	once	TRBV10-1	TRBJ2-1	CASSETRSDNEQFF	TGCGCCAGCAGTGAGACAAGGAGCGACAATGAGCAGTTCTTC
TRBD2	.	TRBV7-6	TRBJ2-7	CASSLEPSSGSSYEQYF	TGTGCCAGCAGCTTAGAACCCTCTAGCGGGAGTTCCTACGAGCAGTACTTC
.	.	TRBV30	TRBJ2-1	CALTHSGYSYNEQFF	TGTGCCTTGACACATAGCGGATACTCCTACAATGAGCAGTTCTTC
TRBD1	.	TRBV5-1	TRBJ2-5	CASTISGGRETQYF	TGCGCCAGCACGATTTCAGGGGGAAGGGAGACCCAGTACTTC
.	.	TRBV6-5	TRBJ2-3	CASSYSPGERTDTQYF	TGTGCCAGCAGTTACTCTCCGGGGGAGAGGACAGATACGCAGTATTTT
.	once	TRBV4-1	TRBJ1-1	CASSQDGGMGGLGAFF	TGCGCCAGCAGCCAAGATGGAGGGATGGGGGGGCTTGGAGCTTTCTTT
.	.	TRBV28	TRBJ1-5	CATKNPGQPQHF	TGTGCCACCAAAAATCCGGGGCAGCCCCAGCATTTT